Presented here are 24 T cell receptor beta chains from one specimen sequenced in a study of control samples from healthy donors and cancer patients. Only in-frame clones appear in the TCRdb table, and some are missing; sequencing was by immunoSEQ multiplex PCR. Among approximately 110,000 clones listed, 90% to 95% were seen once. The sequencing sample was made of blood. These TCRs come from a woman younger than 35 in good health.

This clone was observed a few times. This chain joins TRBV28 and TRBJ2-6; D call uncertain. The CDR3 consists of 16 residues. Germline V gives CDR1 MDHEN, CDR2 SYDVKM. V dropped 0 bases and J dropped 0 bases, with 6 bases sitting between them. The CDR3 spells CASSLWGISGANVLTF. Written as DNA, the CDR3 is TGTGCCAGCAGTTTATGGGGGATCTCTGGGGCCAACGTCCTGACTTTC.

This clone was observed a few times. Written as DNA, the CDR3 is TGTGCCATCACGGCCACCCCTAACTATGGCTACACCTTC. It is translated as CAITATPNYGYTF. The chain links TRBV10-3 to TRBJ1-2; D remains ambiguous. The germline gives CDR1 ENHRY, CDR2 SYGVKD. The CDR3 extends over 13 amino acids. Deletions cut 7 bases from V and 0 bases from J, with 9 bases between.

This clone occurred once. The chain uses TRBV5-4 and TRBJ2-1; perhaps D is TRBD1 or TRBD2 (5 bases each). Per germline, CDR1 SGHNT and CDR2 YYREEE (reference sequence). V was pared by 1 base and J by 2 bases, with 10 bases between. CDR3 length: 15 residues. The CDR3 DNA reads TGTGCCAGCAGCTTGTCAGGGAGCACCTACAATGAGCAGTTCTTC. This gives the protein CASSLSGSTYNEQFF. The complete variable domain, with remaining parts taken from reference TRBV5-4 and TRBJ2-1, reads ETGVTQSPTHLIKTRGQQVTLRCSSQSGHNTVSWYQQALGQGPQFIFQYYREEENGRGNFPPRFSGLQFPNYSSELNVNALELDDSALYLCASSLSGSTYNEQFFGPGTRLTVL.

The CDR3 sequence is CASTRTGGTHGYTF. The CDR3 DNA sequence: TGTGCCAGCACTCGGACAGGGGGCACCCATGGCTACACCTTC. J is TRBJ1-2 and V is TRBV6-5, with TRBD1 identical over 11 bases. CDR3 length: 14 amino acids. Germline loops: CDR1 MNHEY, CDR2 SVGAGI. The V segment lost 7 bases and the J segment 6 bases; nucleotides outside the gene matches: 7.

The rearrangement links TRBV10-3 to TRBJ2-1, with D perhaps assigned TRBD1 or TRBD2 (5 bases each). V lost 2 bases and J lost 7, with 9 bases in between. This CDR3 has 13 amino acids. Germline V gene data show CDR1 as ENHRY and CDR2 as SYGVKD. The CDR3 nucleotides read TGTGCCATCAGTGAGGGGACCTTAAATGAGCAGTTCTTC. Its translation: CAISEGTLNEQFF.

This clone was recorded once. V gene TRBV3-1 (or the pseudogene TRBV3-2) combines with J gene TRBJ1-1; TRBD1 is a possible D gene (6 bases). The CDR3 has 15 residues. The germline V and J ends were trimmed by 4 bases and 1 base, with 13 bases remaining between them. Germline V gene lookup returns CDR1 LGHDT and CDR2 YNNKEL (reference sequence). CDR3 nucleotide sequence: TGTGCCAGCAGCCGAGCAGGGGTGGAGAACACTGAAGCTTTCTTT. It is translated as CASSRAGVENTEAFF.

The chain couples TRBV24-1 to TRBJ1-2, with no clear D. Germline V lookup: CDR1 KGHDR, CDR2 SFDVKD. Trimming took off 3 bases at V and 7 bases at J, with 8 bases between the two ends. This CDR3 region has 12 residues. The CDR3 region is CATSDLWGGYTF. Here the CDR3 DNA reads TGTGCCACCAGTGATCTATGGGGTGGCTACACCTTC.

The rearrangement joins TRBV3-1 (or the pseudogene TRBV3-2) to TRBJ2-1; 11 bases are a match to TRBD2. The CDR3 runs 16 residues. Germline CDR1 is LGHDT and CDR2 is YNNKEL (reference sequence). V shed 4 bases, J shed 5 bases, and the junction held 7 bases outside the gene matches. The CDR3 DNA reads TGTGCCAGCAGCCGGACCGGGACTAGCGGTAACAATGAGCAGTTCTTC. Amino acids: CASSRTGTSGNNEQFF.

This clone has just a few counts. The chain uses TRBV14 and TRBJ1-1; D remains unclear. The CDR3 is 13 residues long. The germline V gene encodes CDR1 SGHDN and CDR2 FVKESK. V shed 1 base and J shed 5 bases, with 8 bases lying between them. CDR3 coding DNA: TGTGCCAGCAGCCAAGGGATTTGGACTGAAGCTTTCTTT. It is translated as CASSQGIWTEAFF.

Only a few counts were recorded for this clone. J is TRBJ2-3 and V is TRBV5-6; the D is unclear. The germline V and J ends were trimmed by 0 bases and 4 bases, with 3 bases remaining between them. Germline CDR1 reads SGHDT; CDR2 reads YYEEEE. The CDR3 is 12 amino acids. CDR3 DNA: TGTGCCAGCAGCTTGGGGGCAGATACGCAGTATTTT. The encoded protein is CASSLGADTQYF.

The chain couples TRBV7-9 to TRBJ1-6; the D is unclear. Between the trimmed V and J ends, which lost 6 bases and 0 bases, there was a span of 12 bases. CDR1 is SEHNR and CDR2 is FQNEAQ in the germline V gene (reference sequence). CDR3 length: 16 residues. CDR3 coding DNA: TGTGCCAGCAGTCCGGACGGAAGCTCCTATAATTCACCCCTCCACTTT. It codes for CASSPDGSSYNSPLHF. The full variable domain, rest sourced from reference TRBV7-9 and TRBJ1-6, is DTGVSQNPRHKITKRGQNVTFRCDPISEHNRLYWYRQTLGQGPEFLTYFQNEAQLEKSRLLSDRFSAERPKGSFSTLEIQRTEQGDSAMYLCASSPDGSSYNSPLHFGNGTRLTVT.

This sequence joins TRBV4-3 and TRBJ1-2, with D perhaps matching TRBD1 (6 bases). Germline V gives CDR1 LGHNA, CDR2 YSLEER. Trimming pared 0 bases from V and 0 bases from J, leaving 17 bases between. CDR3 size: 18 residues. The CDR3 DNA follows: TGCGCCAGCAGCCAAGATCGCTTCCAGGGGACCGCTAACTATGGCTACACCTTC. This codes for CASSQDRFQGTANYGYTF.

This clone was observed once. The gene calls are TRBV12-3 or TRBV12-4 and TRBJ2-7; D not certain. Trimming left V 6 bases short and J 2 bases short, with 8 bases between. The CDR3 spans 12 residues. The CDR3 sequence is CASRGRPYEQYF. As DNA, the CDR3 is TGTGCCAGCAGAGGCAGACCCTACGAGCAGTACTTC.

The V call is TRBV27, the J call TRBJ2-5; D uncertain. V shed 1 base and J shed 1 base, with 4 bases lying between them. CDR3 length: 13 residues. From germline, CDR1 is MNHEY and CDR2 SMNVEV (reference sequence). In nucleotides, the CDR3 is TGTGCCAGCAGTTTATTGCCCCAAGAGACCCAGTACTTC. Its protein product is CASSLLPQETQYF.

The rearrangement joins TRBV19 to TRBJ1-1; the match to TRBD1 covers 9 bases. CDR3 length equals 15 residues. The J segment lost 3 bases and the V segment lost 7 bases, leaving 9 bases of the junction unmatched. Germline CDR1 LNHDA, CDR2 SQIVND (reference sequence). The CDR3 DNA follows: TGTGCCAGTACACCGGGACAGGGTTGGTACACTGAAGCTTTCTTT. It translates to CASTPGQGWYTEAFF.

The chain carries TRBV7-9 and TRBJ1-1; TRBD1 might be the D (5 bases). This CDR3 contains 13 residues. Per the germline V gene, CDR1 is SEHNR and CDR2 is FQNEAQ (reference sequence). V was pared by 4 bases and J by 5 bases, with 11 bases between. The CDR3 is CASSWDGGTEAFF. The CDR3 region has the DNA TGTGCCAGCAGCTGGGACGGTGGGACTGAAGCTTTCTTT.

The chain uses TRBV6-2 or TRBV6-3 and TRBJ2-3; maybe TRBD1 (5 bases). V shed 6 bases and J shed 6 bases, with 19 bases lying between them. Germline lookup yields CDR1 MNHEY and CDR2 SVGEGT. The CDR3 loop spans 15 amino acids. CDR3 protein: CASSAHYAQGDTQYF. The CDR3 DNA is TGTGCCAGCAGCGCACACTACGCTCAGGGCGATACGCAGTATTTT.

The rearrangement joins TRBV7-9 to TRBJ1-1, with D unresolved. This CDR3 has 14 residues. Trimming stripped 3 bases from V and 0 bases from J, with 8 bases between. From germline, CDR1 is SEHNR and CDR2 FQNEAQ (reference sequence). CDR3 sequence: CASSFGALNTEAFF. CDR3 DNA sequence: TGTGCCAGCAGCTTCGGTGCCTTGAACACTGAAGCTTTCTTT.

V and J are TRBV7-2 and TRBJ2-5, with 8 bases aligning to TRBD2. CDR1 is SGHTA, CDR2 FQGNSA, per germline. The CDR3 sequence is 14 residues long. V was clipped by 7 bases and J by 1 base; unmatched bases: 5. The CDR3 DNA reads TGTGCCAGCACCGGGGGGGCCTTCCAAGAGACCCAGTACTTC. Its protein product is CASTGGAFQETQYF.

This chain uses TRBV7-2 with TRBJ2-2; TRBD1 matches at 8 bases. The CDR3 is 15 residues long. J was trimmed by 2 bases and V by 6 bases; bases with no gene match: 5. Germline loops: CDR1 SGHTA, CDR2 FQGNSA. The CDR3 loop reads CASRMDRVNTGELFF. CDR3 in DNA: TGTGCCAGCAGGATGGACAGGGTTAACACCGGGGAGCTGTTTTTT. The full variable domain, rest sourced from reference TRBV7-2 and TRBJ2-2, is GAGVSQSPSNKVTEKGKDVELRCDPISGHTALYWYRQSLGQGLEFLIYFQGNSAPDKSGLPSDRFSAERTGGSVSTLTIQRTQQEDSAVYLCASRMDRVNTGELFFGEGSRLTVL.

The chain links TRBV7-2 to TRBJ1-3; tentative D call: TRBD1 (6 bases). The CDR3 consists of 18 residues. The V end lost 4 bases, the J end lost 0 bases, and 19 bases lay between the germline ends. The germline CDR1 and CDR2 sequences are SGHTA and FQGNSA. In DNA form, the CDR3 reads TGTGCCAGCAGCTCAAGATCGGGACAACTGAGCTCTGGAAACACCATATATTTT. Its translation is CASSSRSGQLSSGNTIYF.

This clone has a single count. The CDR3 here is CSVGWGQAHQPQHF. In nucleotides, the CDR3 is TGCAGCGTTGGTTGGGGACAGGCCCATCAGCCCCAGCATTTT. The chain uses TRBV29-1 and TRBJ1-5; 8 bases fit TRBD1. This CDR3 has 14 amino acids. V shed 4 bases, J shed 5 bases, and the junction held 7 bases outside the gene matches. Germline V gene sequence: CDR1 SQVTM, CDR2 ANQGSEA.

This clone was counted at least ten times. A read error is likely, as this CDR3 ends without the conserved phenylalanine or tryptophan. No DNA is shown, since the ends of the CDR3 on it are uncertain; the CDR3 is the one TCRdb lists. The chain couples TRBV20-1 to TRBJ1-4; TRBD1 reflects the table's D call only, with no check against the DNA. Germline CDR1 reads DFQATT; CDR2 reads SNEGSKA (reference sequence). The CDR3 extends over 10 residues, inclusive of both ends. CDR3 loop: CTASRDRANY.

The J gene is TRBJ2-7, the V gene TRBV24-1, with TRBD2 identical over 11 bases. CDR3 size: 16 residues. The ends lost 3 bases at V and 6 bases at J; junction bases unmatched: 9. Germline loops: CDR1 KGHDR, CDR2 SFDVKD. The DNA of the CDR3 is TGTGCCACCAGTGATCCCGCTCTAGCGGGAGGAACCGAGCAGTACTTC. Its protein is CATSDPALAGGTEQYF.